This T cell receptor (beta chain) was obtained from a study of shared clonotypes between healthy human individuals. Data came from immunoSEQ multiplex PCR; TCRdb stores just in-frame clones and leaves some out. The sample yields hundreds of thousands of clones, roughly 98% seen once. Study-level findings and limits: It was the few donors that limited the genetic and exposure-history diversity represented. Non-shared clonotypes displayed generation probabilities falling below those of clonotypes present in all four donors.

Germline V gene sequence: CDR1 SGDLS, CDR2 YYNGEE. V lost 4 bases to trimming and J lost 5 bases; unmatched junction nucleotides: 12. The CDR3 loop spans 16 amino acids. With regard to this clone: Antigen specificity is unknown.

Terminally differentiated effector memory CD45RA+ cells were excluded by CCR7 positive selection of CD45RO-negative cells. The clonotype was recovered from a man aged 25 to 45 in good health. What was sequenced was naive CD8+ T cells sorted from blood. V is TRBV9 and J is TRBJ1-1; 9 bases align to TRBD1. For the CDR3, the DNA is TGTGCCAGCAGCCCCCCCGGGGACAGGGAGGGTACTGAAGCTTTCTTT. Encoded protein: CASSPPGDREGTEAFF.